This passage covers 31 T cell receptor beta chains from one sample sequenced in a study of T cells in Graves' hyperthyroidism and ophthalmopathy. The CDR3 regions of TCR beta were amplified from RNA transcripts. The study used the HTBI primer set for a first-round RT-PCR of the TCR CDR3. MiXCR was run by TCRdb on the multiplex PCR reads, yielding one entry per CDR3 protein. The data show fewer than 750,000 distinct CDR3 sequences, with under 15% seen just once and 4.3% held by the top ten. Sequencing was performed on blood. All receptors come from a woman aged 40 to 50 with Graves' ophthalmopathy.

The V call is TRBV4-3, the J call TRBJ1-1; possible D gene TRBD1, 5 bases. From germline, CDR1 is LGHNA and CDR2 YSLEER. The ends were cut back, 0 bases at V and 1 base at J, with 18 bases in the middle. The CDR3 is 18 amino acids. CDR3 in amino acids: CASSQDGRGAGRNTEAFF. The CDR3 DNA sequence: TGCGCCAGCAGCCAAGATGGCCGTGGGGCAGGGAGGAACACTGAAGCTTTCTTT.

This chain links TRBV15 with TRBJ1-5; a possible D gene is TRBD1 (5 bases). The CDR3 runs to 16 residues. Trimming left V 1 base short and J 1 base short, with 11 bases between. Looked up from germline, CDR1 is LNHNV and CDR2 is YYDKDF (reference sequence). The CDR3 DNA follows: TGTGCCACCAGCAGAGCTATGGACATCAGCAATCAGCCCCAGCATTTT. Its translation: CATSRAMDISNQPQHF.

In the case of this clonotype: A much larger clone differs by one base, so this may be a read error. The gene calls are TRBV6-1 and TRBJ1-1, with TRBD1 matching 11 bases. J lost 0 bases, V lost 7 bases, and 7 bases had no gene match. CDR3 length equals 16 residues. Germline V gene sequence: CDR1 MNHNS, CDR2 SASEGT. CDR3 sequence: CASMGQGGFMNTEAFF. The CDR3, as DNA: TGTGCCAGCATGGGACAGGGGGGTTTTATGAACACTGAAGCTTTCTTT.

The table lists this clonotype with many counts. This chain joins TRBV10-3 and TRBJ1-3, with D possibly matching TRBD1 (6 bases). This CDR3 region has 14 residues. Germline V gene data show CDR1 as ENHRY and CDR2 as SYGVKD. Trimming left V 6 bases short and J 8 bases short, with 17 bases between. As DNA, the CDR3 is TGTGCCATCAGCCCTGGGGGGGCCCGGGACACCATATATTTT. The encoded protein is CAISPGGARDTIYF.

This clonotype was counted ten times or more. The chain employs TRBV27 and TRBJ1-1; D is perhaps TRBD1 (6 bases). The CDR3 has 16 amino acids. From germline, CDR1 is MNHEY and CDR2 SMNVEV (reference sequence). V lost 6 bases to trimming and J lost 5 bases, with 22 bases between them. The CDR3 loop reads CASSPRPSGGLTEAFF. The CDR3 DNA reads TGTGCCAGCAGCCCTAGACCCTCGGGGGGCCTGACTGAAGCTTTCTTT.

This clonotype appeared many times. The V call is TRBV11-2, the J call TRBJ2-2; the D gene is possibly TRBD1 (6 bases). CDR3 length equals 16 residues. Germline CDR1 SGHAT, CDR2 FQNNGV. V was pared by 3 bases and J by 6 bases, with 17 bases between. The CDR3 is CASSFYTEGGSGELFF. In DNA form, the CDR3 reads TGTGCCAGCAGCTTTTATACCGAAGGGGGTTCCGGGGAGCTGTTTTTT.

This clonotype was seen ten or more times. The CDR3 sequence is CSAILPSTDTQYF. The CDR3 DNA follows: TGCAGTGCTATCCTACCAAGCACAGATACGCAGTATTTT. The chain carries TRBV20-1 and TRBJ2-3, with D unresolved. V was cut by 4 bases and J by 0 bases, with 8 bases left in between. The CDR3 has 13 residues. Per the germline V gene, CDR1 is DFQATT and CDR2 is SNEGSKA (reference sequence).

The V gene is TRBV6-1, the J gene TRBJ1-5; D unclear. V gave up 5 bases and J gave up 6 bases, with 11 bases separating them. Germline values: CDR1 MNHNS, CDR2 SASEGT. The CDR3 has 13 residues. DNA of the CDR3: TGTGCCAGCAGTCAGGACGTGGTTCAGCCCCAGCATTTT. It codes for CASSQDVVQPQHF.

This clonotype was detected many times. The V and J genes are TRBV20-1 and TRBJ2-7; a possible D gene is TRBD2 (5 bases). CDR3 length equals 11 residues. CDR1 DFQATT and CDR2 SNEGSKA come from the germline V gene (reference sequence). Trimming removed 5 bases at V and 7 bases at J, with 12 bases between. The CDR3 loop reads CSAEAGLEQYF. The CDR3 nucleotides are TGCAGTGCTGAGGCGGGCTTAGAGCAGTACTTC.

At least ten counts were recorded for this clonotype. The chain joins TRBV5-1 to TRBJ1-2; D gene uncertain. This CDR3 region has 14 residues. The V gene's germline CDR1 is SGHRS and CDR2 YFSETQ. Trimming pared 0 bases from V and 4 bases from J, leaving 10 bases between. CDR3 DNA sequence: TGCGCCAGCAGCTTGGCCGGAGACACCTATGGCTACACCTTC. This encodes CASSLAGDTYGYTF.

The chain links TRBV11-2 to TRBJ2-7; 12 bases map to TRBD2. The length of the CDR3 is 16 residues. V trimming: 4 bases; J trimming: 1 base; junction bases outside the gene matches: 5. Germline V gene data show CDR1 as SGHAT and CDR2 as FQNNGV. The CDR3 loop is CASSSGLAGNSYEQYF. CDR3 bases: TGTGCCAGCAGCTCTGGACTAGCGGGAAATTCCTACGAGCAGTACTTC.

This clonotype occurred many times. The chain uses TRBV6-2 or TRBV6-3 and TRBJ1-1; TRBD1 agrees at 8 bases. The V segment lost 7 bases and the J segment 6 bases; nucleotides outside the gene matches: 7. This CDR3 is 13 amino acids long. Germline values: CDR1 MNHEY, CDR2 SVGEGT. CDR3 DNA sequence: TGTGCCAGCATGGGACTCAGGGGGCCTGAAGCTTTCTTT. Translation: CASMGLRGPEAFF.

The rearrangement joins TRBV6-2 or TRBV6-3 to TRBJ2-5; D gene unclear. V dropped 4 bases and J dropped 4 bases, with 13 bases sitting between them. CDR3 length equals 14 residues. Germline V gives CDR1 MNHEY, CDR2 SVGEGT. CDR3 DNA sequence: TGTGCCAGCAGTTTCTCCGCCCGGATAGAGACCCAGTACTTC. This translates into CASSFSARIETQYF.

The chain combines TRBV7-2 with TRBJ1-2; D remains unclear. V was shortened by 5 bases and J by 0 bases, with 13 bases between the two germline ends. Germline V lookup: CDR1 SGHTA, CDR2 FQGNSA. The CDR3 is 15 amino acids. This CDR3 is CASSAILRTNYGYTF. CDR3 nucleotides: TGTGCCAGCAGCGCCATATTGAGGACTAACTATGGCTACACCTTC.

This clonotype was picked up many times. The gene calls are TRBV12-3 or TRBV12-4 and TRBJ2-2; 7 bases are a match to TRBD1. The CDR3 totals 15 residues. V shed 6 bases and J 0 bases; nucleotides not matched to a gene: 4. The DNA of the CDR3 is TGTGCCAGCAGGTCTGGGACAGCGAACACCGGGGAGCTGTTTTTT. Protein sequence: CASRSGTANTGELFF.

This clonotype has more than one count but fewer than ten. This chain links TRBV19 with TRBJ2-5; maybe TRBD2 (5 bases). The CDR3 runs to 15 residues. The ends were cut back, 4 bases at V and 5 bases at J, with 17 bases in the middle. Germline assignment: CDR1 LNHDA and CDR2 SQIVND (reference sequence). The CDR3 DNA sequence: TGTGCCAGTAGTACCAAGGAGTGGGAGTGGGAGACCCAGTACTTC. It specifies CASSTKEWEWETQYF.

This clonotype showed up many times. A junction boundary mismatches the germline segment, possibly from a read error. The V gene is TRBV29-1, the J gene TRBJ1-1; unclear D gene. The germline gives CDR1 SQVTM, CDR2 ANQGSEA. CDR3 length: 12 residues. Here the CDR3 reads CSVEVDRAEAFF. The CDR3 nucleotides are TGCAGCGTTGAAGTGGACCGGGCTGAAGCTTTCTTC.

The table lists this clonotype with many counts. The chain recombines TRBV7-2 with TRBJ2-7, with D maybe TRBD2 (5 bases). The V end lost 1 base, the J end lost 3 bases, and 10 bases lay between the germline ends. The germline V gene encodes CDR1 SGHTA and CDR2 FQGNSA. The CDR3 is 14 residues long. The CDR3 reads CASSLGLLDYEQYF. The CDR3 bases are TGTGCCAGCAGCTTAGGACTACTAGACTACGAGCAGTACTTC.

This clonotype was detected only a few times. DNA for the CDR3: TGCAGTGCTAGAGCAACCATGTGGGGCCTACACTACGAGCAGTACTTC. Protein product: CSARATMWGLHYEQYF. The chain uses TRBV20-1 and TRBJ2-7; D possibly corresponds to TRBD1 (5 bases). Trimming stripped 1 base from V and 3 bases from J, with 19 bases between. The germline gives CDR1 DFQATT, CDR2 SNEGSKA (reference sequence). The CDR3 spans 16 residues.

This clonotype was counted many times. V gene TRBV2 combines with J gene TRBJ1-5; D remains unclear. V lost 2 bases and J lost 4, with 9 bases in between. This CDR3 has 14 amino acids. CDR1 and CDR2 (germline): SNHLY, FYNNEI. CDR3 bases: TGTGCCAGCAGTGAACAACAGCGTAATCAGCCCCAGCATTTT. As protein: CASSEQQRNQPQHF.

The rearrangement joins TRBV20-1 to TRBJ2-5, with D unclear. Germline loops: CDR1 DFQATT, CDR2 SNEGSKA (reference sequence). This CDR3 is built from 13 residues. Trimming removed 6 bases from V and 7 bases from J, with 18 bases in between. As DNA, the CDR3 is TGCAGTGCCGTCAACCCGGAAGCAGGGACCCAGTACTTC. Its translation: CSAVNPEAGTQYF.

This clonotype showed up many times. CDR3 sequence: CAISEEPAGVGETQYF. The CDR3 DNA reads TGTGCCATCAGTGAAGAGCCTGCGGGAGTGGGAGAGACCCAGTACTTC. The chain carries TRBV10-3 and TRBJ2-5; 7 nucleotides match TRBD2. V was clipped by 3 bases and J by 4 bases; unmatched bases: 11. Germline V gene data show CDR1 as ENHRY and CDR2 as SYGVKD. The CDR3 loop spans 16 amino acids.

This clonotype occurred many times. The chain couples TRBV19 to TRBJ1-1; 10 nucleotides match TRBD1. Trimming at V came to 3 bases and at J to 0 bases, leaving 4 bases not matched to a gene. There are 16 residues in the CDR3. The germline V gene encodes CDR1 LNHDA and CDR2 SQIVND (reference sequence). CDR3 region: CASSMTGGSVNTEAFF. The CDR3 DNA follows: TGTGCCAGTAGTATGACAGGGGGCTCGGTGAACACTGAAGCTTTCTTT.

A word on this clonotype: Just one base apart from a much larger clone, this may be a read error. The genes are TRBV18 and TRBJ2-7; D gene unclear. Trimming took off 5 bases at V and 7 bases at J, with 9 bases between the two ends. The germline CDR1 and CDR2 sequences are KGHSH and LQKENI. This CDR3 has 11 residues. CDR3: CASSDLVEQYF. Written as DNA, the CDR3 is TGTGCCAGCTCAGACCTAGTGGAGCAGTACTTC.

This clonotype came up many times. The chain links TRBV5-4 to TRBJ1-1, with unresolved D. This CDR3 has 12 amino acids. Germline V CDR1 and CDR2: SGHNT, YYREEE (reference sequence). Trimming shortened V by 0 bases and J by 6 bases, and 6 bases separated the two germline ends. The CDR3 DNA follows: TGTGCCAGCAGCTTGGGTCAGTCTGAAGCTTTCTTT. It encodes CASSLGQSEAFF. Full variable domain (remainder filled in from reference TRBV5-4 and TRBJ1-1): ETGVTQSPTHLIKTRGQQVTLRCSSQSGHNTVSWYQQALGQGPQFIFQYYREEENGRGNFPPRFSGLQFPNYSSELNVNALELDDSALYLCASSLGQSEAFFGQGTRLTVV.

The chain uses TRBV24-1 and TRBJ2-2; D gene ambiguous. V was pared by 5 bases and J by 0 bases, with 9 bases between. CDR1 and CDR2 (germline): KGHDR, SFDVKD. The CDR3 totals 15 residues. The CDR3 is CATSGTAPNTGELFF. As DNA, the CDR3 is TGTGCCACCAGTGGTACAGCGCCGAACACCGGGGAGCTGTTTTTT.

This clonotype occurred many times. The genes are TRBV28 and TRBJ2-7; D is perhaps TRBD2 (5 bases). Germline V lookup: CDR1 MDHEN, CDR2 SYDVKM. The CDR3 runs to 14 residues. The germline V and J ends were trimmed by 4 bases and 4 bases, with 14 bases remaining between them. This CDR3 reads CASSSSGIVYEQYF. The CDR3 DNA sequence: TGTGCCAGCAGTTCTTCCGGGATAGTATACGAGCAGTACTTC.

This clonotype was picked up many times. The chain joins TRBV10-3 to TRBJ2-5; TRBD2 matches at 7 bases. V trimming: 3 bases; J trimming: 5 bases; junction bases outside the gene matches: 6. Germline V gene sequence: CDR1 ENHRY, CDR2 SYGVKD. The CDR3 has 14 residues. As DNA, the CDR3 is TGTGCCATCAGTGATGACGCGGGAGAGGAGACCCAGTACTTC. Translated, it gives CAISDDAGEETQYF.

This clonotype was seen at least ten times. The chain links TRBV4-1 to TRBJ2-7, with D unclear. The CDR3 consists of 14 residues. CDR1 MGHRA and CDR2 YSYEKL come from the germline V gene. V dropped 1 base and J dropped 2 bases, with 9 bases sitting between them. The CDR3 sequence is CASSQVYGAYEQYF. In DNA form, the CDR3 reads TGCGCCAGCAGCCAAGTCTATGGAGCCTACGAGCAGTACTTC.

This clonotype turned up a few times. The CDR3 coding sequence is TGTGCCACCTCACATACTGAAGCTTTCTTT. Translating gives CATSHTEAFF. The chain uses TRBV12-3 or TRBV12-4 and TRBJ1-1, with D unclear. With 10 bases removed from V and 5 bases from J, the gap between germline ends came to 8 bases. The CDR3 is 10 residues long.

In this sample, this clonotype turned up many times. The chain recombines TRBV2 with TRBJ1-5; 7 bases line up with TRBD1. The germline V gene encodes CDR1 SNHLY and CDR2 FYNNEI. V trimming: 6 bases; J trimming: 5 bases; junction bases outside the gene matches: 4. The CDR3 covers 13 residues. The CDR3 spells CASSQGGDQPQHF. DNA of the CDR3: TGTGCCAGCAGCCAGGGGGGGGATCAGCCCCAGCATTTT.